These 8 T cell receptor beta chains were sequenced from one sample in a study of T cells after somatic rescue of genetic block (dated by TCRdb to the early 2020s). The library was generated by the immunoSEQ multiplex PCR assay. Here the immuneACCESS table is served through TCRdb, limited to in-frame sequences with V and J called. Missing clones are a known gap in these copies; in checked studies unresolved V genes cover under half, and the rest lacks a known reason. Recorded for this sample are over 9,000 clones; approximately 81% of them occurred a single time. The leading ten clones occupy approximately 8.3% of the sample. The sequenced material came from peripheral blood mononuclear cells (PBMCs). The source is a boy younger than 18.

The chain has TRBV15 and TRBJ1-2; weak D call: TRBD1 (5 bases). V gave up 1 base and J gave up 6 bases, with 24 bases separating them. Germline V gene data show CDR1 as LNHNV and CDR2 as YYDKDF (reference sequence). The CDR3 length is 18 residues. The CDR3 DNA reads as TGTGCCACCAGCAGAGTATTGGGGCCTGAGGACTATAGGCATGGCTACACCTTC. It encodes CATSRVLGPEDYRHGYTF.

V usage is TRBV27 and J usage is TRBJ2-2, with unresolved D. From germline, CDR1 is MNHEY and CDR2 SMNVEV (reference sequence). V lost 3 bases and J lost 7, with 3 bases in between. There are 11 residues in the CDR3. CDR3: CASSFYGELFF. Written as DNA, the CDR3 is TGTGCCAGCAGTTTTTACGGGGAGCTGTTTTTT.

The genes are TRBV27 and TRBJ2-5; D possibly corresponds to TRBD1 (5 bases). Looked up from germline, CDR1 is MNHEY and CDR2 is SMNVEV (reference sequence). CDR3 length: 15 amino acids. Trimming left V 6 bases short and J 0 bases short, with 14 bases between. This CDR3 reads CASRQGWSYQETQYF. Here the CDR3 DNA reads TGTGCCAGCAGGCAGGGTTGGAGTTACCAAGAGACCCAGTACTTC.

CDR3: CASSYLQAPDTQYF. CDR3 nucleotide sequence: TGTGCCAGCAGTTACTTACAGGCTCCGGATACGCAGTATTTT. V is TRBV6-6 and J is TRBJ2-3; D possibly corresponds to TRBD1 (5 bases). The ends were cut back, 1 base at V and 6 bases at J, with 11 bases in the middle. Germline assignment: CDR1 MNHNY and CDR2 SVGAGI (reference sequence). The CDR3 totals 14 residues.

This clone was observed a single time. V is TRBV9 and J is TRBJ2-3; D is tentatively TRBD1 or TRBD2 (6 bases each). The ends were cut back, 2 bases at V and 6 bases at J, with 13 bases in the middle. The CDR3 spans 14 residues. Germline assignment: CDR1 SGDLS and CDR2 YYNGEE. The CDR3 DNA reads TGTGCCAGCAGCGTCATATTGGGGGGCGATACGCAGTATTTT. The encoded protein is CASSVILGGDTQYF.

This chain joins TRBV5-6 and TRBJ2-2, with D tentatively TRBD2 (5 bases). The CDR3 covers 15 residues. In germline, CDR1 is SGHDT, CDR2 YYEEEE. Deletions cut 0 bases from V and 0 bases from J, with 6 bases between. This CDR3 reads CASSLGLTNTGELFF. The CDR3 bases are TGTGCCAGCAGCTTGGGACTAACGAACACCGGGGAGCTGTTTTTT.

This clone occurred a few times. The gene calls are TRBV15 and TRBJ1-1, with D uncertain. Germline values: CDR1 LNHNV, CDR2 YYDKDF (reference sequence). The germline V and J ends were trimmed by 5 bases and 1 base, with 8 bases remaining between them. This CDR3 contains 13 residues. CDR3 bases: TGTGCCACCAGCTCGTCCGGGAACACTGAAGCTTTCTTT. Its translation is CATSSSGNTEAFF.

The chain links TRBV15 to TRBJ2-6; 8 bases are a match to TRBD1. This CDR3 has 15 residues. V was pared by 5 bases and J by 2 bases, with 2 bases of the junction left unmatched. CDR1 is LNHNV, CDR2 YYDKDF, per germline (reference sequence). CDR3 loop: CATSGQGPGANVLTF. The CDR3 DNA reads TGTGCCACCAGCGGACAGGGTCCTGGGGCCAACGTCCTGACTTTC.